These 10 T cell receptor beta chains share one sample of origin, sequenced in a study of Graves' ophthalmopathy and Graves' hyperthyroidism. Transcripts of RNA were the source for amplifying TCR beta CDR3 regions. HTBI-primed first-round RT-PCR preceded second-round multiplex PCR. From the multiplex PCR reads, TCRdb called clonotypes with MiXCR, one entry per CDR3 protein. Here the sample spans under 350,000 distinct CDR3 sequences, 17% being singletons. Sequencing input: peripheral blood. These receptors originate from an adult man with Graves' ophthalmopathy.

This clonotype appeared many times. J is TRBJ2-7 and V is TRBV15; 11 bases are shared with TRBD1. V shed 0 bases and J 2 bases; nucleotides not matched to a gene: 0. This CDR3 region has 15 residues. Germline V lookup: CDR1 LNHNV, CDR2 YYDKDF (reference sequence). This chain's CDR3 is CATSREGQGAYEQYF. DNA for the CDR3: TGTGCCACCAGCAGAGAGGGACAGGGGGCCTACGAGCAGTACTTC.

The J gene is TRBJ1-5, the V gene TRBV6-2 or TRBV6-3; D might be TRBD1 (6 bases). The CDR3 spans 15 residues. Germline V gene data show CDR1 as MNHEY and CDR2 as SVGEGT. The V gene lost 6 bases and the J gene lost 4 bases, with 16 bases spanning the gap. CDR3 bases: TGTGCCAGCAGCCGGACAGATGAGGGGAATCAGCCCCAGCATTTT. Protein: CASSRTDEGNQPQHF.

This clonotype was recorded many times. CDR3 residues: CASSLREDGELFF. The CDR3 bases are TGTGCCAGCTCACTCCGGGAGGACGGGGAGCTGTTTTTT. V gene TRBV18 combines with J gene TRBJ2-2, with 7 positions matching TRBD2. Germline CDR1 and CDR2: KGHSH and LQKENI. V shed 4 bases and J 7 bases; nucleotides not matched to a gene: 3. This CDR3 comprises 13 residues.

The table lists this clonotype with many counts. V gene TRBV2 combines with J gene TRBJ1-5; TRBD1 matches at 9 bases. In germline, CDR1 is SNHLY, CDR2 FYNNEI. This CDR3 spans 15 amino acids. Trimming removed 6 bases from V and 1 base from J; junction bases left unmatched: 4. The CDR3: CASSLTGGSNQPQHF. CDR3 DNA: TGTGCCAGCAGCCTGACAGGGGGAAGCAATCAGCCCCAGCATTTT.

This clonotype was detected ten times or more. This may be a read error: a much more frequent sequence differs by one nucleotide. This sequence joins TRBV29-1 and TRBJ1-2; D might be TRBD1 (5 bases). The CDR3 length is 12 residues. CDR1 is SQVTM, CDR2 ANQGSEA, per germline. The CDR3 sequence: CGVEGRVNGYTF. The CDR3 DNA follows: TGCGGCGTTGAGGGGCGGGTGAATGGCTACACCTTC.

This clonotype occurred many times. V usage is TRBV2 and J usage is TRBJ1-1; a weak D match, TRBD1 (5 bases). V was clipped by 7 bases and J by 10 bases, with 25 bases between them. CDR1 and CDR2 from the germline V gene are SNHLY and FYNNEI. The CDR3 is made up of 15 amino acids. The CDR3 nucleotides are TGTGCCAGCAACAACGGGGAGAGGGGCTGGGGGGGAGCTTTCTTT. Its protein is CASNNGERGWGGAFF.

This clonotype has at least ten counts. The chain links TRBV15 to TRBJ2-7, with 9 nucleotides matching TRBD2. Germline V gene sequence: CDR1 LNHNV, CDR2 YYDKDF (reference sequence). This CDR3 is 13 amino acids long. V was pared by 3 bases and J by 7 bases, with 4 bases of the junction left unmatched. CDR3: CATSSLAGWEQYF. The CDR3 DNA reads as TGTGCCACCAGCAGCCTAGCGGGGTGGGAGCAGTACTTC.

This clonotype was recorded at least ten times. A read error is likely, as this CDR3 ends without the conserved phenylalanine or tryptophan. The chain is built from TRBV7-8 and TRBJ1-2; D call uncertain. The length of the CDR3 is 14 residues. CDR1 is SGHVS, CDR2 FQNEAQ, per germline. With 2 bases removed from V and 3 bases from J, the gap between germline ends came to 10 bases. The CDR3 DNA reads TGTGCCAGCAGCTTAACCCGGGCCGACTATGGCTACACCCTC. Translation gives CASSLTRADYGYTL.

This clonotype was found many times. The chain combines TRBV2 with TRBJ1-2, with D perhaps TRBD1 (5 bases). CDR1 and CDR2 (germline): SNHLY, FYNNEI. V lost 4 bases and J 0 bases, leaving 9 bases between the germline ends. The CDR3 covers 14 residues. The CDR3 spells CASSGARANYGYTF. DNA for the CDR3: TGTGCCAGCAGTGGGGCCAGGGCTAACTATGGCTACACCTTC.

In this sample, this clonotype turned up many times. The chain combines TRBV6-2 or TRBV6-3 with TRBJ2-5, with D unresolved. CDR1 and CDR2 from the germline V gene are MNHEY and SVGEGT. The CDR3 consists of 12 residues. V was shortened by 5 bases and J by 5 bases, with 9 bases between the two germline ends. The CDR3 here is CASSGVSETQYF. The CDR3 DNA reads TGTGCCAGCAGTGGGGTATCGGAGACCCAGTACTTC.